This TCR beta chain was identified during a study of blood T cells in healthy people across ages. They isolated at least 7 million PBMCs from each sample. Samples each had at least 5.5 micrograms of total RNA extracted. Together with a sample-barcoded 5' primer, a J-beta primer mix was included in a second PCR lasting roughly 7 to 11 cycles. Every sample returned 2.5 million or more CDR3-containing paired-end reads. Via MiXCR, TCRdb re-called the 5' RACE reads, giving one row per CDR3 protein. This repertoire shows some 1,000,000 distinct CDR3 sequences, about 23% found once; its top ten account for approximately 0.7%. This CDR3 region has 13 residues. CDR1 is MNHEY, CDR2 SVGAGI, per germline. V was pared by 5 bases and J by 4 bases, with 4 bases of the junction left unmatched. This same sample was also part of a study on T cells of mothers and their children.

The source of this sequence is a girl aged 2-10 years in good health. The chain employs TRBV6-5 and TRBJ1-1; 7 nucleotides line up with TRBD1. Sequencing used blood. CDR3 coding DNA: TGTGCCAGCAGTCGACAGGGAATCACTGAAGCTTTCTTT. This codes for CASSRQGITEAFF.